The 31 T cell receptor beta chains below all came from one sample that was sequenced in a study of T-cell reconstitution after alpha-beta-depleted transplantation in children. Researchers prepared the TCRbeta library using unique molecular identifiers, the study reports. TCRdb re-called the PCR reads through MiXCR, storing one row per CDR3 protein. The sample has about 580,000 distinct CDR3 sequences, 20% to 25% seen once. The specimen comprised PBMCs, mostly from graft donor cells, sampled 360 days after TCRalphabeta/CD19-depleted stem cell transplant. The receptors come from a boy under two years old who had a stem cell transplant for acute myeloid leukemia, so the T cells may come from the graft donor.

This clonotype has only a few counts. V and J are TRBV29-1 and TRBJ2-1; 10 nucleotides align to TRBD2. The germline V gene has CDR1 SQVTM and CDR2 ANQGSEA. Trimming removed 7 bases from V and 6 bases from J; junction bases left unmatched: 9. This CDR3 is 14 amino acids long. CDR3 in DNA: TGCAGCGGAGGAGCGGGGGGGCCGGTCAATGAGCAGTTCTTC. Its protein product is CSGGAGGPVNEQFF.

The chain links TRBV15 to TRBJ2-5; 9 bases are a match to TRBD1. Germline V gives CDR1 LNHNV, CDR2 YYDKDF (reference sequence). The CDR3 covers 15 residues. The J segment lost 5 bases and the V segment lost 5 bases, leaving 9 bases of the junction unmatched. The CDR3, as DNA: TGTGCCACCAGCGTCGACAGGGGGACAGGGGAGACCCAGTACTTC. Translated: CATSVDRGTGETQYF.

This rearrangement joins TRBV2 to TRBJ2-1; perhaps TRBD2 as D (7 bases). Germline CDR1 reads SNHLY; CDR2 reads FYNNEI. V was pared by 7 bases and J by 2 bases, with 12 bases between. The length of the CDR3 is 14 residues. This chain's CDR3 is CASTGGPPYNEQFF. The CDR3 nucleotides read TGTGCCAGCACCGGGGGGCCACCCTACAATGAGCAGTTCTTC.

This clonotype was counted at least ten times. This chain's CDR3 is CASSYPGSSPYEQYV. CDR3 in DNA: TGTGCCAGCAGTTACCCCGGATCTAGTCCCTACGAGCAGTACGTC. V gene TRBV6-5 combines with J gene TRBJ2-7; D is uncertain. There are 15 residues in the CDR3. Germline CDR1 is MNHEY and CDR2 is SVGAGI. Trimming shortened V by 2 bases and J by 2 bases, and 13 bases separated the two germline ends.

This clonotype was recorded at least ten times. The chain joins TRBV20-1 to TRBJ2-5; D is perhaps TRBD2 (6 bases). The V gene's germline CDR1 is DFQATT and CDR2 SNEGSKA (reference sequence). The CDR3 length is 12 residues. The ends were cut back, 6 bases at V and 7 bases at J, with 15 bases in the middle. CDR3 protein: CSANTPGRTQYF. For the CDR3, the DNA is TGCAGTGCGAATACCCCCGGGAGGACCCAGTACTTC.

This clonotype was counted only a few times. The J gene is TRBJ2-3, the V gene TRBV29-1; 7 bases are a match to TRBD2. V was clipped by 7 bases and J by 3 bases; unmatched bases: 10. Germline V lookup: CDR1 SQVTM, CDR2 ANQGSEA. This CDR3 comprises 14 residues. As DNA, the CDR3 is TGCAGCGCGGCCAGCGGGGTCGCTACAGATACGCAGTATTTT. As protein: CSAASGVATDTQYF.

Of note for this clonotype: A read error may explain this, as a much larger clone is one base away. This is likely a read error, given that the CDR3 carries no conserved phenylalanine or tryptophan at its end. DNA for the CDR3: TGTGCCCGGTTCGACCTGGGCTATGGCTACACCTAC. It specifies CARFDLGYGYTY. This rearrangement joins TRBV7-2 to TRBJ1-2; D gene unclear. This CDR3 region has 12 residues. The V and J ends lost 11 bases and 4 bases respectively, with 14 bases between them. CDR1 is SGHTA, CDR2 FQGNSA, per germline.

The chain carries TRBV10-2 and TRBJ1-2, with D maybe TRBD1 (5 bases). Trimming took 2 bases from V and 5 from J, leaving 12 bases between them. This CDR3 is built from 14 residues. Germline V gene sequence: CDR1 WSHSY, CDR2 SAAADI. CDR3 sequence: CASSEVSWGYGYTF. CDR3 DNA: TGCGCCAGCAGTGAGGTCTCATGGGGGTATGGCTACACCTTC.

The chain is built from TRBV28 and TRBJ2-5, with D possibly matching TRBD1 (5 bases). V gave up 3 bases and J gave up 2 bases, with 13 bases separating them. CDR1 is MDHEN, CDR2 SYDVKM, per germline. The CDR3 runs to 15 residues. The CDR3 coding sequence is TGTGCCAGCAGTTTGGACAACTCACTACAAGAGACCCAGTACTTC. Amino acid sequence: CASSLDNSLQETQYF. The whole variable domain, remainder taken from reference TRBV28 and TRBJ2-5, is DVKVTQSSRYLVKRTGEKVFLECVQDMDHENMFWYRQDPGLGLRLIYFSYDVKMKEKGDIPEGYSVSREKKERFSLILESASTNQTSMYLCASSLDNSLQETQYFGPGTRLLVL.

This clonotype has at least ten counts. The CDR3 DNA reads as TGTGCCAGCAGTTTGTGGTGGCAGGGAGGCAATGAGCAGTTCTTC. Amino acids: CASSLWWQGGNEQFF. The rearrangement uses TRBV12-3 or TRBV12-4 and TRBJ2-1; maybe TRBD2 (6 bases). With 3 bases removed from V and 6 bases from J, the gap between germline ends came to 15 bases. CDR3 length: 15 amino acids.

Many counts were recorded for this clonotype. The chain recombines TRBV30 with TRBJ2-7; D assignment may be TRBD1 or TRBD2 (5 bases each). The CDR3 totals 10 residues. Deletions cut 6 bases from V and 4 bases from J, with 7 bases between. Germline values: CDR1 GTSNPN, CDR2 SVGIG (reference sequence). The CDR3 protein is CACWGYEQYF. CDR3 in DNA: TGTGCCTGCTGGGGGTACGAGCAGTACTTC.

The chain couples TRBV15 to TRBJ2-3; the D gene is possibly TRBD1 (6 bases). The CDR3 runs 17 residues. The germline CDR1 and CDR2 sequences are LNHNV and YYDKDF (reference sequence). The V gene lost 1 base and the J gene lost 2 bases, with 16 bases spanning the gap. This CDR3 is CATSRVPGQPVTDTQYF. Written as DNA, the CDR3 is TGTGCCACCAGCAGAGTACCGGGACAACCAGTCACAGATACGCAGTATTTT.

The V call is TRBV27, the J call TRBJ2-1; D remains ambiguous. This CDR3 comprises 14 residues. Germline CDR1 reads MNHEY; CDR2 reads SMNVEV (reference sequence). Trimming left V 10 bases short and J 15 bases short, with 28 bases between. The CDR3 reads CATGAHQKASPAFF. Written as DNA, the CDR3 is TGTGCCACCGGAGCCCACCAAAAGGCCTCCCCAGCGTTCTTC.

Many counts were recorded for this clonotype. The chain has TRBV25-1 and TRBJ2-7, with D perhaps TRBD2 (6 bases). The germline CDR1 and CDR2 sequences are MGHDK and SYGVNS. V gave up 8 bases and J gave up 0 bases, with 26 bases separating them. The CDR3 is 18 residues long. CDR3 nucleotides: TGTGCCAGCTCACCTCAGCTGGGACTTTCAAATTTCTCCTACGAGCAGTACTTC. Encoded protein: CASSPQLGLSNFSYEQYF.

The chain is built from TRBV7-2 and TRBJ1-2; D unclear. The CDR3 sequence is 14 residues long. Per germline, CDR1 SGHTA and CDR2 FQGNSA. V lost 1 base to trimming and J lost 4 bases, with 10 bases between them. CDR3 in amino acids: CASSLEQAGYGYTF. Here the CDR3 DNA reads TGTGCCAGCAGCTTAGAACAAGCTGGCTATGGCTACACCTTC.

This clonotype has just a few counts. This chain uses TRBV20-1 with TRBJ1-2, with 7 bases matching TRBD1. The J segment lost 2 bases and the V segment lost 2 bases, leaving 5 bases of the junction unmatched. CDR3 size: 14 residues. Germline V gives CDR1 DFQATT, CDR2 SNEGSKA (reference sequence). The CDR3 DNA reads TGCAGTGCTAGAACACCGACAGGGAACTATGGCTACACCTTC. This translates into CSARTPTGNYGYTF.

The table lists this clonotype with a few counts. This rearrangement joins TRBV4-3 to TRBJ2-1; D is possibly TRBD2 (5 bases). The V end was cut by 1 base, the J end by 6 bases, with 13 bases between. This CDR3 contains 15 residues. The germline V gene has CDR1 LGHNA and CDR2 YSLEER. The CDR3 region is CASSQVRDYANEQFF. The CDR3 DNA is TGCGCCAGCAGCCAAGTCCGCGACTACGCCAATGAGCAGTTCTTC.

CDR3: CATSRRQSGGYTF. The CDR3 DNA reads as TGTGCCACCAGCAGAAGACAGTCGGGTGGCTACACCTTC. This chain uses TRBV15 with TRBJ1-2; D possibly corresponds to TRBD1 (5 bases). Trimming shortened V by 2 bases and J by 7 bases, and 11 bases separated the two germline ends. In germline, CDR1 is LNHNV, CDR2 YYDKDF (reference sequence). The CDR3 is 13 residues long.

The chain combines TRBV29-1 with TRBJ2-1; D remains ambiguous. The CDR3 has 14 amino acids. Trimming shortened V by 3 bases and J by 3 bases, and 12 bases separated the two germline ends. Germline values: CDR1 SQVTM, CDR2 ANQGSEA. The CDR3 nucleotides are TGCAGCGTTGACAAACCAAATGTCTACAATGAGCAGTTCTTC. This gives the protein CSVDKPNVYNEQFF.

This clonotype has at least ten counts. The chain couples TRBV5-5 to TRBJ2-3; the D is unclear. CDR3 length: 14 amino acids. CDR1 and CDR2 (germline): SGHKS, YYEKEE (reference sequence). The ends were cut back, 3 bases at V and 6 bases at J, with 14 bases in the middle. The DNA for the CDR3 is TGTGCCAGCAGCTCCCCGGGTGCCCGTGATACGCAGTATTTT. Translation gives CASSSPGARDTQYF.

This sequence joins TRBV20-1 and TRBJ2-7; D not certain. Deletions cut 3 bases from V and 0 bases from J, with 9 bases between. Germline lookup yields CDR1 DFQATT and CDR2 SNEGSKA (reference sequence). This CDR3 is built from 13 residues. The CDR3 bases are TGCAGTGCTAGGGACCCAAGCTCCTACGAGCAGTACTTC. Protein: CSARDPSSYEQYF.

This clonotype was counted many times. The genes are TRBV5-1 and TRBJ2-7; D gene ambiguous. Germline CDR1 is SGHRS and CDR2 is YFSETQ. This CDR3 spans 14 amino acids. V gave up 2 bases and J gave up 5 bases, with 14 bases separating them. CDR3 region: CASSLTPSWDEQYV. The CDR3 nucleotides are TGCGCCAGCAGCTTAACCCCCAGTTGGGACGAGCAGTACGTC.

The J gene is TRBJ2-7, the V gene TRBV5-6; tentatively, D is TRBD2 (5 bases). The CDR3 consists of 16 residues. From germline, CDR1 is SGHDT and CDR2 YYEEEE. Trimming shortened V by 1 base and J by 1 base, and 15 bases separated the two germline ends. The CDR3 DNA is TGTGCCAGCAGCTTGATCGGAGGCCTCGATTCCTACGAGCAGTACGTC. Translation: CASSLIGGLDSYEQYV.

This chain links TRBV7-2 with TRBJ2-5, with a tentative D call TRBD2 (6 bases). The CDR3 spans 15 residues. V gave up 6 bases and J gave up 2 bases, with 16 bases separating them. Germline V gives CDR1 SGHTA, CDR2 FQGNSA. The CDR3 region is CASSLGGSTQETQYF. DNA of the CDR3: TGTGCCAGCAGTCTGGGGGGATCCACACAAGAGACCCAGTACTTC.

This clonotype was found a few times. This chain connects TRBV10-2 to TRBJ2-7; no clear D gene. The CDR3 is 12 amino acids. The V end lost 5 bases, the J end lost 3 bases, and 8 bases lay between the germline ends. Germline CDR1 is WSHSY and CDR2 is SAAADI. In DNA, the CDR3 is TGCGCCAGCAGTAGTGGGGACTACGAGCAGTACGTC. It is translated as CASSSGDYEQYV.

For the CDR3, the DNA is TGCAGTGCTAGAGATCGTCTAGCGGGGGGAAGCACAGATACGCAGTATTTT. This encodes CSARDRLAGGSTDTQYF. This chain uses TRBV20-1 with TRBJ2-3, with TRBD2 matching 11 bases. Per the germline V gene, CDR1 is DFQATT and CDR2 is SNEGSKA (reference sequence). Losses at the gene ends were 0 bases for V and 0 bases for J; bases not matched to a gene: 5. The length of the CDR3 is 17 residues.

In its sample, this clonotype was seen many times. The chain has TRBV4-3 and TRBJ2-1; D not resolved. The CDR3 is made up of 17 amino acids. Trimming took off 0 bases at V and 5 bases at J, with 17 bases between the two ends. Germline CDR1 LGHNA, CDR2 YSLEER. CDR3 sequence (DNA): TGCGCCAGCAGCCAAGAATTGCTGGGAAGGGCCCACAATGAGCAGTTCTTC. Protein: CASSQELLGRAHNEQFF.

This clonotype was seen at least ten times. The chain recombines TRBV12-3 or TRBV12-4 with TRBJ2-7, with D uncertain. Trimming stripped 1 base from V and 3 bases from J, with 7 bases between. This CDR3 has 13 amino acids. For the CDR3, the DNA is TGTGCCAGCAGTTTAGGGGCAGGCTACGAGCAGTACGTC. Its translation is CASSLGAGYEQYV.

This chain uses TRBV6-5 with TRBJ2-5; D is undetermined. Trimming pared 2 bases from V and 5 bases from J, leaving 21 bases between. This CDR3 comprises 17 residues. Germline V CDR1 and CDR2: MNHEY, SVGAGI. CDR3 nucleotides: TGTGCCAGCAGTTACACTATCCTTACGCAGGTCGGGGAGACCCAGTACTTC. Its protein product is CASSYTILTQVGETQYF.

The table lists this clonotype with many counts. V gene TRBV25-1 combines with J gene TRBJ1-4, with D uncertain. Germline V gene data show CDR1 as MGHDK and CDR2 as SYGVNS. This CDR3 is 14 amino acids long. Between the trimmed V and J ends, which lost 3 bases and 7 bases, there was a span of 12 bases. CDR3 region: CASSDLGGGEKLFF. The CDR3 DNA sequence: TGTGCCAGCAGTGACTTGGGAGGAGGTGAAAAACTGTTTTTT.

The chain combines TRBV6-2 or TRBV6-3 with TRBJ1-5; no definite D call. The length of the CDR3 is 12 residues. Trimming shortened V by 8 bases and J by 1 base, and 6 bases separated the two germline ends. CDR1 is MNHEY, CDR2 SVGEGT, per germline. The CDR3 reads CASARSNQPQHF. CDR3 bases: TGTGCCAGCGCACGGAGCAATCAGCCCCAGCATTTT.